A single sample is the source of the 13 T cell receptor beta chains below, sequenced in a study of blood T cell repertoires in COVID-19. Profiling relied on immunoSEQ multiplex PCR, and the TCRdb table lists in-frame clones only, not all of them. The sample holds about 160,000 clones, approximately 80% seen once. The sequenced sample consisted of peripheral blood. These receptor sequences come from a woman older than 75 with active or convalescent COVID-19.

The chain recombines TRBV9 with TRBJ2-1; no definite D call. This CDR3 is 14 amino acids long. CDR1 is SGDLS and CDR2 is YYNGEE in the germline V gene. Trimming removed 0 bases from V and 5 bases from J, with 9 bases in between. CDR3 coding DNA: TGTGCCAGCAGCGTAGATTTCCTAAACAATGAGCAGTTCTTC. Translation: CASSVDFLNNEQFF.

The V gene is TRBV6-5, the J gene TRBJ1-5; 7 positions agree with TRBD1. This CDR3 region has 15 residues. The ends lost 0 bases at V and 5 bases at J; junction bases unmatched: 4. The germline CDR1 and CDR2 sequences are MNHEY and SVGAGI. CDR3 sequence: CASSYSWQGDQPQHF. CDR3 DNA: TGTGCCAGCAGTTACTCGTGGCAGGGGGATCAGCCCCAGCATTTT.

The chain joins TRBV3-1 (or the pseudogene TRBV3-2) to TRBJ2-3, with 10 positions matching TRBD2. The V gene end was trimmed by 1 base and the J gene end by 9 bases; junction bases not matched to a gene: 4. CDR1 and CDR2 (germline): LGHDT, YNNKEL (reference sequence). The CDR3 runs to 14 residues. CDR3 loop: CASSQGLAGDTQYF. CDR3 nucleotides: TGTGCCAGCAGCCAAGGTCTAGCGGGAGACACGCAGTATTTT.

This chain uses TRBV11-3 with TRBJ2-7; D perhaps matches TRBD1 (5 bases). V was clipped by 1 base and J by 0 bases, with 10 bases between them. The CDR3 runs to 15 residues. Looked up from germline, CDR1 is SGHNT and CDR2 is YENEEA. The CDR3 coding sequence is TGTGCCAGCAGCTTAGGGCAGGGATCCTCCTACGAGCAGTACTTC. Protein: CASSLGQGSSYEQYF.

CDR3 sequence reads: CSASPHGTGHEQYF. Written as DNA, the CDR3 is TGCAGTGCTAGTCCCCATGGGACAGGGCACGAGCAGTACTTC. The chain is built from TRBV20-1 and TRBJ2-7, with TRBD1 matching 9 bases. V was pared by 3 bases and J by 5 bases, with 8 bases of the junction left unmatched. The germline V gene has CDR1 DFQATT and CDR2 SNEGSKA (reference sequence). This CDR3 spans 14 amino acids.

This clone appeared a single time. The rearrangement links TRBV5-1 to TRBJ2-2; 12 bases are a match to TRBD1. V shed 4 bases, J shed 0 bases, and the junction held 10 bases outside the gene matches. CDR1 and CDR2 from the germline V gene are SGHRS and YFSETQ. The CDR3 runs to 19 residues. The CDR3 DNA sequence: TGCGCCAGCAGCCAGGGGGACAGGGGGCGAGTTACGAACACCGGGGAGCTGTTTTTT. This codes for CASSQGDRGRVTNTGELFF.

V is TRBV7-2 and J is TRBJ2-7, with D possibly TRBD2 on 7 matching bases. Per the germline V gene, CDR1 is SGHTA and CDR2 is FQGNSA. This CDR3 has 13 amino acids. V was pared by 5 bases and J by 7 bases, with 15 bases between. CDR3 in DNA: TGTGCCAGCAGCCCCCCGCGGGGGCAAGAGCAGTACTTC. Translating gives CASSPPRGQEQYF.

The table lists this clone with a few counts. This chain connects TRBV2 to TRBJ1-6; TRBD1 aligns across 10 bases. The CDR3 has 14 residues. Germline trimming cut 7 bases from V and 6 bases from J; bases unmatched to any gene: 3. The germline CDR1 and CDR2 sequences are SNHLY and FYNNEI. The CDR3 bases are TGTGCCAGCAAAGGACAGGGGGTTAATTCACCCCTCCACTTT. Translating gives CASKGQGVNSPLHF.

A single count supports this clone. This sequence joins TRBV27 and TRBJ2-7; possibly TRBD2 for D (6 bases). Germline V lookup: CDR1 MNHEY, CDR2 SMNVEV (reference sequence). Trimming pared 5 bases from V and 6 bases from J, leaving 8 bases between. This CDR3 contains 11 residues. CDR3 coding DNA: TGTGCCAGCAGTGGGGGGTCCGAGCAGTACTTC. Translating it yields CASSGGSEQYF.

The chain employs TRBV6-5 and TRBJ2-2, with a weak D call TRBD2 (6 bases). Germline CDR1 MNHEY, CDR2 SVGAGI. V gave up 7 bases and J gave up 4 bases, with 13 bases separating them. This CDR3 region has 14 residues. DNA of the CDR3: TGTGCCAGCAAACGACTAGTCCCCACCGGGGAGCTGTTTTTT. Protein: CASKRLVPTGELFF.

The V call is TRBV19, the J call TRBJ1-4; 8 bases fit TRBD1. The CDR3 totals 14 residues. Germline lookup yields CDR1 LNHDA and CDR2 SQIVND (reference sequence). The V gene end was trimmed by 9 bases and the J gene end by 4 bases; junction bases not matched to a gene: 7. The CDR3 DNA is TGTGCCAGCAGACCGGGACAGGTTAATGAAAAACTGTTTTTT. Translation: CASRPGQVNEKLFF. Full variable domain (outside the CDR3, taken from reference TRBV19 and TRBJ1-4): DGGITQSPKYLFRKEGQNVTLSCEQNLNHDAMYWYRQDPGQGLRLIYYSQIVNDFQKGDIAEGYSVSREKKESFPLTVTSAQKNPTAFYLCASRPGQVNEKLFFGSGTQLSVL.

V usage is TRBV6-5 and J usage is TRBJ1-5; 8 nucleotides align to TRBD1. The CDR3 has 15 amino acids. V dropped 5 bases and J dropped 0; count of bases not matched to a gene: 3. Germline V CDR1 and CDR2: MNHEY, SVGAGI. The CDR3 bases are TGTGCCAGCAGTCGACAGGGGCCTAGCAATCAGCCCCAGCATTTT. Its protein is CASSRQGPSNQPQHF.

This chain uses TRBV18 with TRBJ1-1; D gene unclear. This CDR3 is 17 amino acids long. V lost 6 bases and J lost 4, with 24 bases in between. CDR1 and CDR2 (germline): KGHSH, LQKENI. The CDR3 loop is CASSRQFPGFEGTEAFF. The CDR3 nucleotides are TGTGCCAGCTCGCGACAATTTCCAGGTTTCGAAGGCACTGAAGCTTTCTTT.